This section outlines one T cell receptor beta chain sequence together with its context. The antigen is not known. The sample comes from a study of OX40 agonist ivuxolimab in advanced cancers. Study in general: The study gave patients intravenous ivuxolimab at 0.01 to 10 mg/kg every 2 weeks.

Study conclusions and caveats: Fewer expanded clones were found on average in CD4+ than in CD8+ T cells.

This table comes from immunoSEQ multiplex PCR, and its TCRdb copy is limited to in-frame clones, with some not included. This table has fewer than 75,000 clones, approximately 88% appearing once. Germline-derived CDR1 and CDR2 are SGHTA and FQGNSA. With V trimmed by 4 bases and J by 4 bases, 11 bases remained unmatched. This CDR3 contains 18 residues. The sequence derives from an adult with an advanced solid tumor such as melanoma, head and neck, liver or kidney cancer. This sequence joins TRBV7-2 and TRBJ2-6, with 9 bases that match TRBD1. The material was CD4+ or CD8+ T cells sorted from blood, obtained in a trial of the OX40 agonist ivuxolimab. CDR3 amino acids: CASSSRPDRGYGANVLTF. CDR3 nucleotides: TGTGCCAGCAGCTCGCGCCCCGACAGGGGGTACGGGGCCAACGTCCTGACTTTC.